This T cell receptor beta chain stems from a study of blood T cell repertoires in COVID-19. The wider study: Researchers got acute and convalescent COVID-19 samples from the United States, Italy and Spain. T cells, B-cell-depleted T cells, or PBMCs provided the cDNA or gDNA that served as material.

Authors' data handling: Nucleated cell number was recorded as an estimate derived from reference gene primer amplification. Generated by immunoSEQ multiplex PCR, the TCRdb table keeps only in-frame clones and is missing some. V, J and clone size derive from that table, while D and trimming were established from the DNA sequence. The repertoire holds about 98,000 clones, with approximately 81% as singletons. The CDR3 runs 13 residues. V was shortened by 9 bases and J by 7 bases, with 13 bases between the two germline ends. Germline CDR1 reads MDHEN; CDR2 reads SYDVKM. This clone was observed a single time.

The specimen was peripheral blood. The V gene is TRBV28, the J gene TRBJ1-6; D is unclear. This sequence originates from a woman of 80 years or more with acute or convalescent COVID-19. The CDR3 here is CASFLRGNSPLHF. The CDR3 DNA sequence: TGTGCCAGTTTCCTTAGAGGCAATTCACCCCTCCACTTT.